The sequence of this T cell receptor (beta chain) was determined in a study of blood T cell repertoires in COVID-19. The wider study: Acute and convalescent COVID-19 specimens originated in the United States, Italy and Spain.

Sequenced by immunoSEQ multiplex PCR; TCRdb stores in-frame clones only, minus some. Among under 200,000 clones listed, around 84% were seen once. The CDR3 has 14 amino acids. In germline, CDR1 is GTSNPN, CDR2 SVGIG (reference sequence). The V end lost 3 bases, the J end lost 7 bases, and 18 bases lay between the germline ends. This rearrangement joins TRBV30 to TRBJ1-2; perhaps TRBD1 as D (6 bases). The sample was peripheral blood. The source of this sequence is a woman older than 75 with acute or convalescent COVID-19. The CDR3 nucleotides are TGTGCCTGGAGCTTCCTCTCCGAAGGGGGTGGCTACACCTTC. Amino acids: CAWSFLSEGGGYTF.